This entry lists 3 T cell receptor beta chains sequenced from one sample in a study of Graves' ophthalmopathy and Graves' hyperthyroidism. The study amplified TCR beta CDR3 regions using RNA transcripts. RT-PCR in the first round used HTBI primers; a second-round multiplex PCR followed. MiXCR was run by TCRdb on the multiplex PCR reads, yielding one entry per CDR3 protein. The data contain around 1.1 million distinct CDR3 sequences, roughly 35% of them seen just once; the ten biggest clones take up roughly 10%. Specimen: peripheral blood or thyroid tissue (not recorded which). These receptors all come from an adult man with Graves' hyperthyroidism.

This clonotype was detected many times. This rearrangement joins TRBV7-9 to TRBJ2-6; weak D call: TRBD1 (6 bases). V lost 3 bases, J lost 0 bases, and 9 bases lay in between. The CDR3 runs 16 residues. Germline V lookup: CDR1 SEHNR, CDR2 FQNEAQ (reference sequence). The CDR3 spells CASSLGHISGANVLTF. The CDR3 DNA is TGTGCCAGCAGCTTGGGACACATCTCTGGGGCCAACGTCCTGACTTTC.

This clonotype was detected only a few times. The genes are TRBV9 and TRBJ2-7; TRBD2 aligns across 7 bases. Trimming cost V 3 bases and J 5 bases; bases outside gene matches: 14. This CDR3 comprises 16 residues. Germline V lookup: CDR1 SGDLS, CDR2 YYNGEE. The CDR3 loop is CASSAQPGRRVDEQYF. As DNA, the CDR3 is TGTGCCAGCAGCGCCCAACCCGGGAGGAGGGTGGACGAGCAGTACTTC.

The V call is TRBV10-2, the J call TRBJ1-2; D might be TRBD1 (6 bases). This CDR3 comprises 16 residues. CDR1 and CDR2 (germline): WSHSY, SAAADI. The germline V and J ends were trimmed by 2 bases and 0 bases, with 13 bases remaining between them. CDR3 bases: TGCGCCAGCAGTGAGCCGGACAGTCCCCCTAACTATGGCTACACCTTC. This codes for CASSEPDSPPNYGYTF.